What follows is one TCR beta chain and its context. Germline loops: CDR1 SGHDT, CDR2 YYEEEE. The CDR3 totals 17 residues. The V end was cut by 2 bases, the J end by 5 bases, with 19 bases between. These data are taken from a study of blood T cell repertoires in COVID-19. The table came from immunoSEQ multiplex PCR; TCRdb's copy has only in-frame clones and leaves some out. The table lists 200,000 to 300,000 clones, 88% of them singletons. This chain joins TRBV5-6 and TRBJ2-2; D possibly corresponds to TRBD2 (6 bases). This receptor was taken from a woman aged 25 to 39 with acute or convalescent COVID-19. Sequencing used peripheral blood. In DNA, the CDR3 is TGTGCCAGCAGCTTAAAATTCGGGGGAGGTTGGACCGGGGAGCTGTTTTTT. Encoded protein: CASSLKFGGGWTGELFF.